This T cell receptor beta chain was documented in a study of blood T cell repertoires in COVID-19. This CDR3 region has 17 residues. Germline loops: CDR1 MNHEY, CDR2 SMNVEV (reference sequence). Trimming cost V 1 base and J 7 bases; bases outside gene matches: 12. TCRdb's table, derived via immunoSEQ multiplex PCR, lists solely in-frame clones and lacks some. The profile shows some 180,000 clones, under 80% of them singletons. This receptor was taken from a man aged 45-65 years who had recovered from COVID-19. The source material was peripheral blood. The V call is TRBV27, the J call TRBJ2-5; 10 bases align to TRBD1. The CDR3 coding sequence is TGTGCCAGCAGTTTATATTCGACAGGGGGCGGGGGAGGGACCCAGTACTTC. This encodes CASSLYSTGGGGGTQYF.